This T cell receptor (beta chain) was recorded in a study of a mutant IDH1 vaccine in newly diagnosed glioma. Turning to the study itself: Antecedent treatment encompassed radiotherapy, temozolomide, or their combination; the majority received both. Study-level findings and limits: Patients showed vaccine-induced immune responses at a rate of approximately 93%. Any relationship between pseudoprogression and changes in top peripheral T cell clonotypes seemed absent.

Sample time point: week 47, end of study. The content of each vaccine dose was 300 ug of mutant IDH1 20-mer peptide, and topical imiquimod accompanied it. Patients, over weeks 1, 3, 5, 7, 11, 15, 19 and 23, received a total of eight vaccinations. About this clone itself: Antigen specificity is unknown.

TCRdb's table, derived via immunoSEQ multiplex PCR, lists solely in-frame clones and lacks some. Here the sample spans 10,000 to 15,000 clones, around 78% being singletons. V was clipped by 5 bases and J by 1 base, with 17 bases between them. The germline V gene has CDR1 SGHAT and CDR2 FQDESV (reference sequence). There are 17 residues in the CDR3. The TCR sequence derives from a woman in her 40s with glioma. The chain couples TRBV11-1 to TRBJ2-2, with D perhaps matching TRBD1 (6 bases). This material consisted of PBMCs, taken from a glioma patient whose treatment included an IDH1 peptide vaccine. The CDR3: CASSPRVGARNTGELFF. The CDR3 bases are TGTGCCAGCAGCCCCCGGGTGGGGGCGAGGAACACCGGGGAGCTGTTTTTT.